This T cell receptor (beta chain) was recovered during a study of neoadjuvant nivolumab and ipilimumab in lung cancer. This clone was counted a few times. TCRdb's table, derived via immunoSEQ multiplex PCR, lists solely in-frame clones and lacks some. The repertoire includes tens of thousands of clones, approximately 80% of them detected once, and around 6.1% sits in the top ten. The clonotype originates from an adult with non-small cell lung cancer. Sample: peripheral blood, taken before neoadjuvant nivolumab, alone or with ipilimumab.

CDR3 bases: TGTGCCAGTCTCCCGGGGACCTCCTATAATTCACCCCTCCACTTT. It codes for CASLPGTSYNSPLHF. V is TRBV19 and J is TRBJ1-6; D is possibly TRBD1 (5 bases). Germline CDR1 is LNHDA and CDR2 is SQIVND (reference sequence). Trimming stripped 8 bases from V and 0 bases from J, with 11 bases between. This CDR3 spans 15 amino acids.